Below are 25 T cell receptor beta chains sequenced from a single sample in a study of cytomegalovirus exposure and HLA in healthy donors. The PCR contained 60 Vbeta and 13 Jbeta primers. Libraries were prepared by immunoSEQ multiplex PCR; TCRdb keeps only in-frame clonotypes and omits some of them. The data contain 95,000 to 100,000 clones, approximately 75% of them singletons. The specimen was PBMCs. These receptors originate from a woman in her forties in good health and CMV-seronegative.

Comments on this clone: The identical CDR3 is also encoded by other nucleotide sequences in the sample. CDR3 DNA sequence: TGTGCCAGCAGCCCAGGACAGGGGGCTTACGAGCAGTACTTC. Translating it yields CASSPGQGAYEQYF. This chain connects TRBV5-4 to TRBJ2-7; 11 nucleotides align to TRBD1. Germline CDR1 and CDR2: SGHNT and YYREEE (reference sequence). The CDR3 runs 14 residues. Trimming at V came to 4 bases and at J to 4 bases, leaving 4 bases not matched to a gene.

This chain's CDR3 is CASSTTGQGDQPQHF. In DNA form, the CDR3 reads TGTGCCAGCAGCACCACTGGACAGGGAGATCAGCCCCAGCATTTT. The chain joins TRBV6-6 to TRBJ1-5; 8 nucleotides line up with TRBD1. The CDR3 is 15 amino acids. The J segment lost 5 bases and the V segment lost 6 bases, leaving 9 bases of the junction unmatched. Germline CDR1 MNHNY, CDR2 SVGAGI (reference sequence).

The rearrangement uses TRBV28 and TRBJ2-7, with D possibly TRBD2 on 6 matching bases. The CDR3 totals 15 residues. Germline assignment: CDR1 MDHEN and CDR2 SYDVKM. V was pared by 2 bases and J by 1 base, with 12 bases between. CDR3 loop: CASSLVGGRSYEQYF. CDR3 DNA sequence: TGTGCCAGCAGTTTAGTGGGGGGAAGATCCTACGAGCAGTACTTC. Supplemented by reference TRBV28 and TRBJ2-7, the full variable domain reads DVKVTQSSRYLVKRTGEKVFLECVQDMDHENMFWYRQDPGLGLRLIYFSYDVKMKEKGDIPEGYSVSREKKERFSLILESASTNQTSMYLCASSLVGGRSYEQYFGPGTRLTVT.

The V gene is TRBV2, the J gene TRBJ2-7; the match to TRBD1 covers 9 bases. V lost 6 bases and J lost 2; bases outside the gene matches: 5. CDR3 length equals 14 residues. Germline loops: CDR1 SNHLY, CDR2 FYNNEI. CDR3 nucleotides: TGTGCCAGCAGGTCCGGGACAGGGACCTACGAGCAGTACTTC. It encodes CASRSGTGTYEQYF.

In DNA form, the CDR3 reads TGTGCCAGCAGCTTCCAATTAGCACAGGGTACCGGGGAGCTGTTTTTT. Translated: CASSFQLAQGTGELFF. The V gene is TRBV7-6, the J gene TRBJ2-2, with D perhaps matching TRBD1 (6 bases). Trimming shortened V by 3 bases and J by 5 bases, and 16 bases separated the two germline ends. CDR3 length equals 16 residues. Germline values: CDR1 SGHVS, CDR2 FNYEAQ.

The chain combines TRBV6-5 with TRBJ2-1; TRBD2 aligns across 8 bases. After removal of 6 bases from V and 5 bases from J, the junction contained 9 bases not matched to a gene. Germline V gene data show CDR1 as MNHEY and CDR2 as SVGAGI. This CDR3 has 15 residues. Here the CDR3 DNA reads TGTGCCAGCAGAAGTACCGGGGGGGCCAACAATGAGCAGTTCTTC. The encoded protein is CASRSTGGANNEQFF.

The J gene is TRBJ1-1, the V gene TRBV28; D uncertain. Germline CDR1 reads MDHEN; CDR2 reads SYDVKM. V lost 3 bases and J lost 6, with 11 bases in between. CDR3 length: 13 residues. The CDR3 sequence is CASSFSGGAEAFF. The CDR3, as DNA: TGTGCCAGCAGTTTTAGCGGCGGCGCTGAAGCTTTCTTT.

The chain recombines TRBV7-9 with TRBJ2-1; a possible D gene is TRBD2 (7 bases). The CDR3 loop spans 16 amino acids. CDR1 SEHNR and CDR2 FQNEAQ come from the germline V gene (reference sequence). V gave up 1 base and J gave up 4 bases, with 14 bases separating them. The CDR3 loop is CASSLVLGGRYNEQFF. The DNA of the CDR3 is TGTGCCAGCAGCTTAGTCCTCGGGGGGCGATACAATGAGCAGTTCTTC.

The V and J genes are TRBV28 and TRBJ2-1; D might be TRBD1 (5 bases). The V end was cut by 10 bases, the J end by 2 bases, with 15 bases between. The CDR3 is made up of 14 amino acids. Germline lookup yields CDR1 MDHEN and CDR2 SYDVKM. CDR3: CAIDNDRPYNEQFF. The CDR3, as DNA: TGTGCCATCGACAATGACAGACCCTACAATGAGCAGTTCTTC. Based on the CDR3 plus reference TRBV28 and TRBJ2-1, the full variable domain is DVKVTQSSRYLVKRTGEKVFLECVQDMDHENMFWYRQDPGLGLRLIYFSYDVKMKEKGDIPEGYSVSREKKERFSLILESASTNQTSMYLCAIDNDRPYNEQFFGPGTRLTVL.

The chain is built from TRBV4-2 and TRBJ2-7; 8 bases are a match to TRBD2. The CDR3 contains 16 residues. Germline V gives CDR1 LGHNA, CDR2 YNFKEQ. V lost 0 bases and J lost 1; bases outside the gene matches: 5. The chain's CDR3 is CASSQDHRGGSYEQYF. As DNA, the CDR3 is TGTGCCAGCAGCCAAGATCATCGGGGGGGGTCCTACGAGCAGTACTTC.

This sequence joins TRBV2 and TRBJ2-1; D remains unclear. The ends were cut back, 4 bases at V and 1 base at J, with 5 bases in the middle. The CDR3 totals 13 residues. Germline V CDR1 and CDR2: SNHLY, FYNNEI. CDR3 nucleotide sequence: TGTGCCAGCAGTGGGCAGTCCTACAATGAGCAGTTCTTC. Protein product: CASSGQSYNEQFF.

The chain links TRBV2 to TRBJ1-2; no firm D call. Looked up from germline, CDR1 is SNHLY and CDR2 is FYNNEI. This CDR3 is built from 13 residues. The V end lost 4 bases, the J end lost 8 bases, and 14 bases lay between the germline ends. The CDR3 spells CASSGQVGGGYTF. In nucleotides, the CDR3 is TGTGCCAGCAGTGGGCAGGTAGGAGGAGGCTACACCTTC.

This clone has a handful of counts. The chain is built from TRBV7-2 and TRBJ2-3; D not certain. The CDR3 loop spans 14 amino acids. The V gene lost 1 base and the J gene lost 1 base, with 6 bases spanning the gap. From germline, CDR1 is SGHTA and CDR2 FQGNSA. For the CDR3, the DNA is TGTGCCAGCAGCTTAGTTTCCGGCACAGATACGCAGTATTTT. This sequence encodes CASSLVSGTDTQYF. The full variable domain, in which reference TRBV7-2 and TRBJ2-3 provide the parts outside the CDR3, is GAGVSQSPSNKVTEKGKDVELRCDPISGHTALYWYRQSLGQGLEFLIYFQGNSAPDKSGLPSDRFSAERTGGSVSTLTIQRTQQEDSAVYLCASSLVSGTDTQYFGPGTRLTVL.

The V call is TRBV30, the J call TRBJ2-7; D perhaps matches TRBD2 (5 bases). This CDR3 has 12 residues. Germline V gives CDR1 GTSNPN, CDR2 SVGIG (reference sequence). The V end lost 1 base, the J end lost 6 bases, and 10 bases lay between the germline ends. The CDR3 loop is CAWSEVGSEQYF. The CDR3 DNA is TGTGCCTGGAGTGAGGTAGGGAGCGAGCAGTACTTC.

The chain joins TRBV4-3 to TRBJ2-7; D may be TRBD1 (5 bases). V gave up 1 base and J gave up 3 bases, with 10 bases separating them. CDR1 LGHNA and CDR2 YSLEER come from the germline V gene. The CDR3 consists of 14 residues. In DNA, the CDR3 is TGCGCCAGCAGCCAAGCGGCAGGGAACTACGAGCAGTACTTC. It yields the protein CASSQAAGNYEQYF.

Only a few counts were recorded for this clone. The chain links TRBV5-1 to TRBJ1-2; D remains ambiguous. The CDR3 length is 12 residues. In germline, CDR1 is SGHRS, CDR2 YFSETQ. Trimming took off 4 bases at V and 0 bases at J, with 4 bases between the two ends. CDR3 nucleotide sequence: TGCGCCAGCAGCGACTCTAACTATGGCTACACCTTC. Translation gives CASSDSNYGYTF.

As concerns this clone: An end of the junction differs from the germline gene, which may be a read error. The rearrangement joins TRBV7-6 to TRBJ2-7, with D hard to call. The CDR3 is 15 amino acids. The germline V gene has CDR1 SGHVS and CDR2 FNYEAQ. CDR3: CASSYGFDAAYGQYF. CDR3 sequence (DNA): TGTGCCAGCAGTTACGGGTTCGACGCGGCCTACGGGCAGTACTTC. The full variable domain, in which reference TRBV7-6 and TRBJ2-7 provide the parts outside the CDR3, is GAGVSQSPRYKVTKRGQDVALRCDPISGHVSLYWYRQALGQGPEFLTYFNYEAQQDKSGLPNDRFSAERPEGSISTLTIQRTEQRDSAMYRCASSYGFDAAYGQYFGPGTRLTVT.

This clone was counted between two and nine times. This sequence joins TRBV29-1 and TRBJ2-1; D is perhaps TRBD2 (6 bases). Germline V gene data show CDR1 as SQVTM and CDR2 as ANQGSEA. Trimming removed 4 bases from V and 1 base from J, with 8 bases in between. There are 13 residues in the CDR3. CDR3 nucleotide sequence: TGCAGCGTTGGTGGGACTTCCTACAATGAGCAGTTCTTC. It yields the protein CSVGGTSYNEQFF.

V is TRBV10-2 and J is TRBJ2-3, with D unclear. The V end was cut by 3 bases, the J end by 2 bases, with 9 bases between. Germline V gene data show CDR1 as WSHSY and CDR2 as SAAADI. The CDR3 spans 14 residues. The CDR3 loop reads CASSEGRFTDTQYF. The CDR3, as DNA: TGCGCCAGCAGTGAAGGCAGGTTCACAGATACGCAGTATTTT.

This chain uses TRBV4-2 with TRBJ2-5; TRBD2 matches at 10 bases. The last part of the DNA fits TRBJ2-7 better; the J call may be wrong. Germline CDR1 reads LGHNA; CDR2 reads YNFKEQ. This CDR3 has 14 residues. The CDR3 spells CASSQLAGDYEQYF. CDR3 bases: TGTGCCAGCAGCCAACTAGCGGGGGACTACGAGCAGTACTTC.

This sequence joins TRBV6-5 and TRBJ2-5; 9 bases map to TRBD2. CDR1 and CDR2 from the germline V gene are MNHEY and SVGAGI. The V and J ends lost 7 bases and 6 bases, in that order; junction bases with no gene match: 12. CDR3 length equals 15 residues. The CDR3 region is CASTHSGGGRQTQYF. The CDR3 DNA follows: TGTGCCAGCACTCATAGCGGGGGAGGCCGGCAGACCCAGTACTTC.

This clone was found a few times. The rearrangement links TRBV4-3 to TRBJ2-5; 8 nucleotides match TRBD1. The V segment lost 3 bases and the J segment 5 bases; nucleotides outside the gene matches: 5. Germline V gene sequence: CDR1 LGHNA, CDR2 YSLEER. This CDR3 region has 14 residues. The CDR3 bases are TGCGCCAGCAGCCACGACAGGGGAGCGGAGACCCAGTACTTC. It codes for CASSHDRGAETQYF.

This chain links TRBV7-8 with TRBJ2-7, with 7 bases that match TRBD1. This CDR3 contains 16 residues. Germline CDR1 SGHVS, CDR2 FQNEAQ. V lost 2 bases, J lost 1 base, and 8 bases stayed unmatched. Here the CDR3 DNA reads TGTGCCAGCAGCTTAACCGGACAGGTCTATTCCTACGAGCAGTACTTC. Encoded protein: CASSLTGQVYSYEQYF.

This clone was counted a few times. The V and J genes are TRBV25-1 and TRBJ2-5; D is perhaps TRBD1 (5 bases). With 3 bases removed from V and 3 bases from J, the gap between germline ends came to 11 bases. Germline-derived CDR1 and CDR2 are MGHDK and SYGVNS. This CDR3 has 14 amino acids. CDR3 region: CASSDPSGKETQYF. CDR3 sequence (DNA): TGTGCCAGCAGTGATCCATCAGGGAAAGAGACCCAGTACTTC.

The V call is TRBV5-4, the J call TRBJ1-3; perhaps TRBD1 as D (5 bases). Germline lookup yields CDR1 SGHNT and CDR2 YYREEE (reference sequence). The CDR3 is 16 amino acids. V gave up 4 bases and J gave up 0 bases, with 14 bases separating them. The CDR3 here is CASSRGAPSSGNTIYF. The CDR3 DNA is TGTGCCAGCAGCCGCGGGGCTCCGAGCTCTGGAAACACCATATATTTT.